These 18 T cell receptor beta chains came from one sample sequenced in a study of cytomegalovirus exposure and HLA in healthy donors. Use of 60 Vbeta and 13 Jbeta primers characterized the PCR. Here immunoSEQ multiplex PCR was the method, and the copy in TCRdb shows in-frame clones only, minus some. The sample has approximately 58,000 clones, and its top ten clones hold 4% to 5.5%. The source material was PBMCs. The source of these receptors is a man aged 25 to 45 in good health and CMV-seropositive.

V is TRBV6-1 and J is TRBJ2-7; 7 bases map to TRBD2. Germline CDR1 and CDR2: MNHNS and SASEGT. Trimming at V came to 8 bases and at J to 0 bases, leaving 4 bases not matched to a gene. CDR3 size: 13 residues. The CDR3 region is CASDGRSSYEQYF. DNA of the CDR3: TGTGCCAGCGACGGGAGGAGCTCCTACGAGCAGTACTTC.

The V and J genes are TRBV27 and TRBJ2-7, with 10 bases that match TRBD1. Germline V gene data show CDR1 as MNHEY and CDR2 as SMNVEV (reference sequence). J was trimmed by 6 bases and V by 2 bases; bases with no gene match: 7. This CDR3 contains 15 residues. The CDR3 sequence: CASSLEWDRGREQYF. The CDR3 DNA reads TGTGCCAGCAGTTTAGAATGGGACAGGGGTCGCGAGCAGTACTTC.

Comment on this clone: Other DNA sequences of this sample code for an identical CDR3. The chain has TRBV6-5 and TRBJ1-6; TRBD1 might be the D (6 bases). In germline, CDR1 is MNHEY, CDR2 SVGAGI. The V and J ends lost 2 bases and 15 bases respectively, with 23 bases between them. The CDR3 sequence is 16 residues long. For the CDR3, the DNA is TGTGCCAGCAGTTACGATAACCCAGGGGCTAAAGGGAACCTCCACTTT. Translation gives CASSYDNPGAKGNLHF.

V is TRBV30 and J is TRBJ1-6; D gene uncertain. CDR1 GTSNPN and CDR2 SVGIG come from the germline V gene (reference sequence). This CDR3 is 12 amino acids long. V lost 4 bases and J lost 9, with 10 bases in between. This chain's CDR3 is CAWNRGASPLHF. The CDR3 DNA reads TGTGCCTGGAATCGTGGAGCTTCACCCCTCCACTTT. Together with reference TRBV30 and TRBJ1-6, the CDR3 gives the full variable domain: SQTIHQWPATLVQPVGSPLSLECTVEGTSNPNLYWYRQAAGRGLQLLFYSVGIGQISSEVPQNLSASRPQDRQFILSSKKLLLSDSGFYLCAWNRGASPLHFGNGTRLTVT.

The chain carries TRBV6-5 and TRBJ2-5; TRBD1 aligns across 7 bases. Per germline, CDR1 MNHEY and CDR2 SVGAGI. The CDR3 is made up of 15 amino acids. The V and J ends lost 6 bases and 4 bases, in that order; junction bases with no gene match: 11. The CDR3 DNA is TGTGCCAGCAGCCGACAGGGACCAAGCGGAGAGACCCAGTACTTC. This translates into CASSRQGPSGETQYF.

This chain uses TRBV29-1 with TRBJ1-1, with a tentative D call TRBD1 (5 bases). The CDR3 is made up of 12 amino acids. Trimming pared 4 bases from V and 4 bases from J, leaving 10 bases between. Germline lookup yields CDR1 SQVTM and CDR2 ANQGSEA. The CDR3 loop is CSVGREGTEAFF. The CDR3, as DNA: TGCAGCGTTGGCAGGGAGGGCACTGAAGCTTTCTTT. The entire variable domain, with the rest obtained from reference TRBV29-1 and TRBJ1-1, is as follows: SAVISQKPSRDICQRGTSLTIQCQVDSQVTMMFWYRQQPGQSLTLIATANQGSEATYESGFVIDKFPISRPNLTFSTLTVSNMSPEDSSIYLCSVGREGTEAFFGQGTRLTVV.

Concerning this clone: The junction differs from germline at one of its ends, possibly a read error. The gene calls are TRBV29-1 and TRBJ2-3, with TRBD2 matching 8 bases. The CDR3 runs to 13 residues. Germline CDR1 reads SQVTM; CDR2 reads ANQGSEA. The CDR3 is CSVLAGGKDKQYF. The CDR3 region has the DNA TGCAGCGTTCTGGCGGGGGGCAAAGATAAGCAGTATTTT.

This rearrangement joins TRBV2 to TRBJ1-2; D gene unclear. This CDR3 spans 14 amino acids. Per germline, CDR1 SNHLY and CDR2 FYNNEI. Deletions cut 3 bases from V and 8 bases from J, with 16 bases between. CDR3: CASSDEEAGRGYTF. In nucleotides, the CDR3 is TGTGCCAGCAGTGACGAGGAGGCGGGGAGGGGCTACACCTTC.

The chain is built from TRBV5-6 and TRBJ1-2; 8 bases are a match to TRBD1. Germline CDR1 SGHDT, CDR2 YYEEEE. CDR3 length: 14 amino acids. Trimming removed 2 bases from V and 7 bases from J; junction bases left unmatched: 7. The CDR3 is CASSLDDRGRGYTF. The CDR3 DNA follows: TGTGCCAGCAGCTTAGACGACAGGGGTCGTGGCTACACCTTC.

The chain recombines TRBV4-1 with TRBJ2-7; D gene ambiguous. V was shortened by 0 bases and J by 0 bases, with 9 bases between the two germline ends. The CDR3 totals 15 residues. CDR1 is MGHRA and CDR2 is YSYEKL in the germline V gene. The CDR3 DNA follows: TGCGCCAGCAGCCAAGATACAAGGAGCTCCTACGAGCAGTACTTC. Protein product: CASSQDTRSSYEQYF.

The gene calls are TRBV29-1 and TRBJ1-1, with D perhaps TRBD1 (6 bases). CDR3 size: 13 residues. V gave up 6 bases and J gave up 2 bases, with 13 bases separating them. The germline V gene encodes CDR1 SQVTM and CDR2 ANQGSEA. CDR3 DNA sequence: TGCAGCGTATCGGGACACATAAACACTGAAGCTTTCTTT. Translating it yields CSVSGHINTEAFF.

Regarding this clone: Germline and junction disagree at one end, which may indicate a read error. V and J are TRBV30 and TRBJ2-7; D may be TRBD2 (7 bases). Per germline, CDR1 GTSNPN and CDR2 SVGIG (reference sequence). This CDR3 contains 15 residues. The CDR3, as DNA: TGTGCCGGGAGGGACCTCAGGGACACTCCGTACGAGCAGTACTTC. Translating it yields CAGRDLRDTPYEQYF.

CDR3 protein: CASSLQLSGNTIYF. The CDR3, as DNA: TGTGCCAGCTCACTACAGTTATCTGGAAACACCATATATTTT. The V gene is TRBV18, the J gene TRBJ1-3; D uncertain. The CDR3 runs 14 residues. Per germline, CDR1 KGHSH and CDR2 LQKENI. Trimming left V 4 bases short and J 1 base short, with 8 bases between.

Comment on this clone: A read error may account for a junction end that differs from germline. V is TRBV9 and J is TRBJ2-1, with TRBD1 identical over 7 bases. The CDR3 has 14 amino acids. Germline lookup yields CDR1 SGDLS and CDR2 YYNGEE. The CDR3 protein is CASSDPTGVNAQFF. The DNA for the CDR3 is TGTGCCAGCAGCGACCCTACAGGGGTAAATGCGCAGTTCTTC.

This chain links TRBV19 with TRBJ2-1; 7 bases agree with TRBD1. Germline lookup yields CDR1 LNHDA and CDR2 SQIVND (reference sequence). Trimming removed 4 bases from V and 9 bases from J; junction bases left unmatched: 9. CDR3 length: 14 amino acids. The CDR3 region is CASSTDNPGGEQFF. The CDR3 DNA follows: TGTGCCAGTAGTACCGACAACCCAGGGGGTGAGCAGTTCTTC.

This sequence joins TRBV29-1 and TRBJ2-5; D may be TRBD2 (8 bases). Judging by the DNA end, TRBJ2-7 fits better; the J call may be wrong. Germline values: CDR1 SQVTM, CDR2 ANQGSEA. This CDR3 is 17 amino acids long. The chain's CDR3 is CSVAGGDSQEGRYEQYF. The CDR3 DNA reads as TGCAGCGTTGCCGGGGGGGACAGTCAGGAGGGCCGGTACGAGCAGTACTTC.

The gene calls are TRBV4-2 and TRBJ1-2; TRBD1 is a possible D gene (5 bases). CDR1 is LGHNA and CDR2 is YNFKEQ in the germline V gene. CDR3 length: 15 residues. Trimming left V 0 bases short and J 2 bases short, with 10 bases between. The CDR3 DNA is TGTGCCAGCAGCCAAGAAGTTGACAGCAACTATGGCTACACCTTC. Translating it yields CASSQEVDSNYGYTF.

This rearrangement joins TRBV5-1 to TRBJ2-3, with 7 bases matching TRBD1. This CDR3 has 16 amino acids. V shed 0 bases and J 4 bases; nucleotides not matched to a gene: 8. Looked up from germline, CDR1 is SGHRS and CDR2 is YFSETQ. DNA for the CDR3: TGCGCCAGCAGCTTGGGGTTAGGGGGCAGAGCAGATACGCAGTATTTT. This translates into CASSLGLGGRADTQYF. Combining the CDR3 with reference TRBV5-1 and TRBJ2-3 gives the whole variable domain KAGVTQTPRYLIKTRGQQVTLSCSPISGHRSVSWYQQTPGQGLQFLFEYFSETQRNKGNFPGRFSGRQFSNSRSEMNVSTLELGDSALYLCASSLGLGGRADTQYFGPGTRLTVL.